This TCR beta chain came from a study of Ad26.COV2.S vaccination and SARS-CoV-2 variants. Overall study: COV1001, an Ad26.COV2.S trial, supplied this vaccine-arm donor.

Indicated treatment: roughly 18 received Ad26.COV2.S at low or high dose, single or two shots; about five received placebo; per-sample allocation not given. The samples date from day 63 after the first vaccine or placebo injection. Assay: immunoSEQ multiplex PCR; the TCRdb copy retains only in-frame clones and omits some. The sample comprises 350,000 to 450,000 clones, roughly 84% of which are singletons, and about 3.5% rests with the top ten. Regarding the study as a whole: Individuals receiving vaccine had higher spike-specific TCR breadth than placebo recipients did. Vaccinees and placebo recipients showed similar non-spike TCR breadth. After vaccination, reports described spike-specific CD8+ and CD4+ T cell responses as showing substantial breadth.

As regards this clone: Its antigen is unknown.

The V and J ends lost 0 bases and 5 bases respectively, with 19 bases between them. In germline, CDR1 is SGHAT, CDR2 FQNNGV. The CDR3 consists of 18 residues. This material consisted of peripheral blood, taken in a trial of Ad26.COV2.S vaccine versus placebo. This chain joins TRBV11-2 and TRBJ2-2; D possibly corresponds to TRBD1 (5 bases). This sequence originates from a person between 18 and 60 years old who received the Ad26.COV2.S COVID-19 vaccine or a placebo. The CDR3 DNA follows: TGTGCCAGCAGCTTAGATGTGGGGATATCAGGGCCGACCGGGGAGCTGTTTTTT. It is translated as CASSLDVGISGPTGELFF.